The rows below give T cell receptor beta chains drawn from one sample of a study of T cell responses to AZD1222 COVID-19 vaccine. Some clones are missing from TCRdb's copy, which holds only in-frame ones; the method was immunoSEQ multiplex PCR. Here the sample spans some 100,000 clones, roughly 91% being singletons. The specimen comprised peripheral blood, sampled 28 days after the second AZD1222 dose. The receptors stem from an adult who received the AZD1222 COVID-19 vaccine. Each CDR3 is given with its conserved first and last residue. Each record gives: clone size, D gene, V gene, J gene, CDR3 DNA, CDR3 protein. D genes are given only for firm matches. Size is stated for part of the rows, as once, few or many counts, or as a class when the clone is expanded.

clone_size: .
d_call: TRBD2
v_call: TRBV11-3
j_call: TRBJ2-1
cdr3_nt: TGTGCCAGCAGCCCGGGGACTAGCGGGGGGGTGGGCAATGAGCAGTTCTTC
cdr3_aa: CASSPGTSGGVGNEQFF

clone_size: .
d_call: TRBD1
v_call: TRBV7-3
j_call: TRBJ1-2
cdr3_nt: TGTGCCAGCAGCTTCGGGACAGAGGCCTATGGCTACACCTTC
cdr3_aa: CASSFGTEAYGYTF

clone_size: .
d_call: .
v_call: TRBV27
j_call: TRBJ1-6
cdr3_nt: TGTGCCAGCAGTTCCTCAAGGACCAACATTAATTCACCCCTCCACTTT
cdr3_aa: CASSSSRTNINSPLHF

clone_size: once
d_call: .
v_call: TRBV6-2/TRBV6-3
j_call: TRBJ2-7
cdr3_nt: TGTGCCAGCAGTGCGCCCGGGGCCCCCTGGACCTACGAGCAGTACTTC
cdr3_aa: CASSAPGAPWTYEQYF

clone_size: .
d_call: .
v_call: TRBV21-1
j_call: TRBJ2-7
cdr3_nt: TGTGCCAGCAGCCCCCAGGGTTTGCAAGAGCAGTACTTC
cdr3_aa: CASSPQGLQEQYF

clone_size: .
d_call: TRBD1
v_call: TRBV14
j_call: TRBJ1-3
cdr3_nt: TGTGCCAGCAGCCGATGGACAGGTGTTTGGGGAATAAGCTCTGGAAACACCATATATTTT
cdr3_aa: CASSRWTGVWGISSGNTIYF

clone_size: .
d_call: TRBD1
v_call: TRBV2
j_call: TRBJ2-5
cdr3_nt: TGTGCCAGCAATGGACAGGGGGAGACCCAGTACTTC
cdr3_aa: CASNGQGETQYF

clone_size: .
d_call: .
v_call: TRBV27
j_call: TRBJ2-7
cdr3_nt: TGTGCCAGCAGTTTATCTGGCAGGGTAAATATTCCCTACGAGCAGTACTTC
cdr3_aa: CASSLSGRVNIPYEQYF

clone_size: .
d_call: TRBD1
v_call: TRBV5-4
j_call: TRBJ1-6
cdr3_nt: TGTGCCAGCAGCTTACCAACAGGGGATTCACCCCTCCACTTT
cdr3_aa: CASSLPTGDSPLHF

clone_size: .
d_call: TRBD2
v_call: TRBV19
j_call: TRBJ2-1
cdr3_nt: TGTGCCAGTAGTATTACGGGGGGGCCTGGGAATGAGCAGTTCTTC
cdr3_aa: CASSITGGPGNEQFF